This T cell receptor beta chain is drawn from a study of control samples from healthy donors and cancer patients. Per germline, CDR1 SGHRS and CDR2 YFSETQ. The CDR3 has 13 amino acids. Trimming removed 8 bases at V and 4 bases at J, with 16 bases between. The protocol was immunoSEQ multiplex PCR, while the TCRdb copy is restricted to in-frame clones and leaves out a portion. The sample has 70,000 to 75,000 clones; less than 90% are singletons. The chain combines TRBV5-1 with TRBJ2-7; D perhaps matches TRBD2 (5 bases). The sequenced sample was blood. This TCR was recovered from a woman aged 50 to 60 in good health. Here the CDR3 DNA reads TGCGCCAGTCGACGGACTCCATTATACGAGCAGTACTTC. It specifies CASRRTPLYEQYF.